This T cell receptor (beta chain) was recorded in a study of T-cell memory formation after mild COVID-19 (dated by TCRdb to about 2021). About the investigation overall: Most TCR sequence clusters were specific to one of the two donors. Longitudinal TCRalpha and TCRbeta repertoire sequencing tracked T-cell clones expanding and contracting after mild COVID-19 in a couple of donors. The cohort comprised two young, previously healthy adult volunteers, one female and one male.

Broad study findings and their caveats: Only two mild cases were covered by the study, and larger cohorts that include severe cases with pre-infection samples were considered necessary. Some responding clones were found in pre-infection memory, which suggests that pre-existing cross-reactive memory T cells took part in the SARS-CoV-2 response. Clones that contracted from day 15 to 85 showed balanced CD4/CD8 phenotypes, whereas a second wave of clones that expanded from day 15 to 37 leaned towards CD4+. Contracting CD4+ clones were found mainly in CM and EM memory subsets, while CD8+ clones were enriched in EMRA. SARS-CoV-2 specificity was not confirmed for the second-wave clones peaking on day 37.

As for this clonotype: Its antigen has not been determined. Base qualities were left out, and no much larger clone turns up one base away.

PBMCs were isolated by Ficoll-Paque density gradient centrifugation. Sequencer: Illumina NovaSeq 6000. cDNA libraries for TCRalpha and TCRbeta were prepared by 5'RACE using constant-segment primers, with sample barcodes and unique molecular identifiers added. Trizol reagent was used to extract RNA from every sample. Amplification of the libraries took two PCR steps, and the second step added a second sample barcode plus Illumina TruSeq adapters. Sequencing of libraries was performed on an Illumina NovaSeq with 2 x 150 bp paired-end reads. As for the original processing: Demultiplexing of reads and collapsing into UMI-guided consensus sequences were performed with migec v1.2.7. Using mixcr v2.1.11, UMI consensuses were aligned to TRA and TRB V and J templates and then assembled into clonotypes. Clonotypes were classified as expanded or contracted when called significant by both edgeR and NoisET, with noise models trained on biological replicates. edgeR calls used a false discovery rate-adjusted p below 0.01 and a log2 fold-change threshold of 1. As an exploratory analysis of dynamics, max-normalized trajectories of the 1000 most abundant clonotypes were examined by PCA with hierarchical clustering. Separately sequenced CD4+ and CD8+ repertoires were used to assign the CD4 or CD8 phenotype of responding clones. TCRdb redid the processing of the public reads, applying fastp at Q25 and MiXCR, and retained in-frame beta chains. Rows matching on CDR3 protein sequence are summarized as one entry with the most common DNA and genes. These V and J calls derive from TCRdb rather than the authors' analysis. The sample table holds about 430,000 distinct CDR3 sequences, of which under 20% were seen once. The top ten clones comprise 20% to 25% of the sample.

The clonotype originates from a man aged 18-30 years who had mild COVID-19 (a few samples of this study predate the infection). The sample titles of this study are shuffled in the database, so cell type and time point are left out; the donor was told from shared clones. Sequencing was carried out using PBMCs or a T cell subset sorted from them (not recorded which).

CDR3 sequence: CASSFPSGANVLTF. The nucleotide sequence reads as follows: TGCGCCAGCAGCTTTCCCTCTGGGGCCAACGTCCTGACTTTC. This receptor chain uses TRBV5-1 and TRBJ2-6, with the D gene too uncertain to name. Spanning cysteine to phenylalanine, the CDR3 consists of 14 amino acids. CDR3 DNA only is kept here, 42 bases in frame from base 1. V and J are truncated by 2 bases and 0 bases respectively, leaving an intervening sequence of 3 bases. According to the germline V gene, CDR1 reads SGHRS and CDR2 reads YFSETQ. With the portions outside the CDR3 filled from the reference TRBV5-1 and TRBJ2-6 genes, the complete variable region becomes KAGVTQTPRYLIKTRGQQVTLSCSPISGHRSVSWYQQTPGQGLQFLFEYFSETQRNKGNFPGRFSGRQFSNSRSEMNVSTLELGDSALYLCASSFPSGANVLTFGAGSRLTVL.